This T cell receptor beta chain was sequenced during a study of OX40 agonist ivuxolimab in advanced cancers. Whole-study results and caveats: No determination was made of the antigen specificity of the expanded peripheral T cells.

A single count supports this clone. What it recognizes is unknown. Per germline, CDR1 KGHSH and CDR2 LQKENI. The CDR3 contains 13 residues. Trimming shortened V by 4 bases and J by 5 bases, and 10 bases separated the two germline ends. Sequencing used immunoSEQ multiplex PCR; TCRdb keeps in-frame clones, though not all of them. The table has tens of thousands of clones, roughly 87% seen once. The TCR sequence derives from an adult with an advanced solid tumor such as melanoma, head and neck, liver or kidney cancer. The source was CD4+ or CD8+ T cells sorted from blood, collected in a trial of the OX40 agonist ivuxolimab. The gene calls are TRBV18 and TRBJ2-3; TRBD1 is a possible D gene (6 bases). CDR3 sequence: CASSRGLGDTQYF. In DNA, the CDR3 is TGTGCCAGCTCACGGGGGCTCGGAGATACGCAGTATTTT.